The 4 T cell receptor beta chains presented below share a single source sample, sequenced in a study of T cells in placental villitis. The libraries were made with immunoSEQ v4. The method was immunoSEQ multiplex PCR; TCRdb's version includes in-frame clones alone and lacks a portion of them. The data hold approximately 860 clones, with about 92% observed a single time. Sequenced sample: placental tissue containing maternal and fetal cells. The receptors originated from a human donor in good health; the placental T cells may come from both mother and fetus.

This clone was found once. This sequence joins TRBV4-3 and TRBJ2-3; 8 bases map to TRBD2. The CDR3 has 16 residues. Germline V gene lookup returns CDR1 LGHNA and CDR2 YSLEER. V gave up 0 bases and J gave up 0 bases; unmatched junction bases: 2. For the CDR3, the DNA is TGCGCCAGCAGCCAAGAAGCGGGAGCTAGCACAGATACGCAGTATTTT. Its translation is CASSQEAGASTDTQYF.

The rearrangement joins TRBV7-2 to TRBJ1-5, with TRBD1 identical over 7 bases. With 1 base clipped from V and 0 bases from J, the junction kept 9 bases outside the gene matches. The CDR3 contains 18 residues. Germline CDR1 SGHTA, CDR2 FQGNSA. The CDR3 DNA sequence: TGTGCCAGCAGCTTAGGGACAGGACACCCTTATAGCAATCAGCCCCAGCATTTT. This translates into CASSLGTGHPYSNQPQHF. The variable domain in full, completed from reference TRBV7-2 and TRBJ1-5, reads GAGVSQSPSNKVTEKGKDVELRCDPISGHTALYWYRQSLGQGLEFLIYFQGNSAPDKSGLPSDRFSAERTGGSVSTLTIQRTQQEDSAVYLCASSLGTGHPYSNQPQHFGDGTRLSIL.

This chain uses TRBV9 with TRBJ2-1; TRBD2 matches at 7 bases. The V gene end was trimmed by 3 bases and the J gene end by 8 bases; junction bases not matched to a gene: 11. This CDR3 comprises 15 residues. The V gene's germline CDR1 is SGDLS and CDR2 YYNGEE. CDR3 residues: CASSGAGAVWDEQFF. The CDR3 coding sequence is TGTGCCAGCAGCGGTGCGGGAGCAGTGTGGGATGAGCAGTTCTTC. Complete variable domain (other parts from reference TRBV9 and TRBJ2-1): DSGVTQTPKHLITATGQRVTLRCSPRSGDLSVYWYQQSLDQGLQFLIQYYNGEERAKGNILERFSAQQFPDLHSELNLSSLELGDSALYFCASSGAGAVWDEQFFGPGTRLTVL.

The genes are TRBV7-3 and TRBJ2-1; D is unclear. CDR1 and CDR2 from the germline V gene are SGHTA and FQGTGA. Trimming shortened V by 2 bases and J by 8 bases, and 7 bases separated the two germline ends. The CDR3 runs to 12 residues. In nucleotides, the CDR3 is TGTGCCAGCAGCTTAGGTCAAGATGAGCAGTTCTTC. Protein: CASSLGQDEQFF.